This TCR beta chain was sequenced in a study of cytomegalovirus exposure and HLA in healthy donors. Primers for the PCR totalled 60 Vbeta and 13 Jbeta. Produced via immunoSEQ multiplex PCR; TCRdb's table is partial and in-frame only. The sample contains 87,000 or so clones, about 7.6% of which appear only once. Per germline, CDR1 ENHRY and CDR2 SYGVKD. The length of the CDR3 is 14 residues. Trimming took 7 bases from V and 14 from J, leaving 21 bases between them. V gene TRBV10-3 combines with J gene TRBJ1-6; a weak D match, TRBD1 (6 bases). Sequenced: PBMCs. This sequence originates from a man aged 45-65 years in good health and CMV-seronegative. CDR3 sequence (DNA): TGTGCCATCACCCCGGGACAAGGACCTCAGGCCCTCCACTTT. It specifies CAITPGQGPQALHF.